This T cell receptor (beta chain) is drawn from a study of graft-versus-host responses after intestinal transplantation. Some clones are missing from TCRdb's copy, which holds only in-frame ones; the method was immunoSEQ multiplex PCR. Of tens of thousands of clones in the sample, approximately 95% were seen once. Study-level results: Within allografts, high graft-versus-host to host-versus-graft clonal ratios were seen among patients with graft-donor T cell macrochimerism.

V shed 0 bases and J 11 bases; nucleotides not matched to a gene: 9. There are 14 residues in the CDR3. Germline CDR1 is LNHNV and CDR2 is YYDKDF (reference sequence). Turning to this clone: Its antigen is not known.

This specimen was unstimulated CD8+ T cells sorted from spleen or lymph node cells, taken before transplant. The gene calls are TRBV15 and TRBJ2-5; TRBD2 matches 7 bases. The sequence derives from a human donor who was the organ donor for an intestinal transplant. The CDR3, as DNA: TGTGCCACCAGCAGAGACGTCGGGGAGGGAAAGCAGTACTTC. Its translation: CATSRDVGEGKQYF.